This T cell receptor beta chain came from a study of cytomegalovirus exposure and HLA in healthy donors. The V end lost 3 bases, the J end lost 2 bases, and 15 bases lay between the germline ends. Germline-derived CDR1 and CDR2 are SGHKS and YYEKEE (reference sequence). The length of the CDR3 is 15 residues. This clone was observed once. PCR employed 60 Vbeta and 13 Jbeta primers. Here immunoSEQ multiplex PCR was the method, and the copy in TCRdb shows in-frame clones only, minus some. The table lists around 180,000 clones, roughly 80% of them singletons. The sequencing input was PBMCs. V and J are TRBV5-5 and TRBJ2-7, with D possibly being TRBD1 (5 bases). This receptor was taken from a man aged 25-45 years in good health and CMV-seropositive. The CDR3 loop reads CASSSEPDSPYEQYF. DNA for the CDR3: TGTGCCAGCAGCTCCGAACCAGACAGCCCCTACGAGCAGTACTTC. Full variable domain (outside the CDR3, taken from reference TRBV5-5 and TRBJ2-7): DAGVTQSPTHLIKTRGQQVTLRCSPISGHKSVSWYQQVLGQGPQFIFQYYEKEERGRGNFPDRFSARQFPNYSSELNVNALLLGDSALYLCASSSEPDSPYEQYFGPGTRLTVT.